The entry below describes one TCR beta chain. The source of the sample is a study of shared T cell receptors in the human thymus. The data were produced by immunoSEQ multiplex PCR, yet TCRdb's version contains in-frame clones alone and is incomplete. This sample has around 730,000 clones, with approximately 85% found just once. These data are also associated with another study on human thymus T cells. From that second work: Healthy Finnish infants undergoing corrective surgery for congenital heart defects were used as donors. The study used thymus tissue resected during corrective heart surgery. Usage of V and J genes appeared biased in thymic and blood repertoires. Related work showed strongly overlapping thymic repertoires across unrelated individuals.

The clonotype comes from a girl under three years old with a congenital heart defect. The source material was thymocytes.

CDR3 DNA sequence: TGTGCCAGCAGCCCCCGTGCGGACAAAAATTCACCCCTCCACTTT. This codes for CASSPRADKNSPLHF. The chain joins TRBV9 to TRBJ1-6, with TRBD1 as a possible D gene (5 bases). V dropped 4 bases and J dropped 7 bases, with 15 bases sitting between them. The CDR3 loop spans 15 amino acids. Germline CDR1 and CDR2: SGDLS and YYNGEE.